This is a list of T cell receptor beta chains from one sample in a study of CD8 T cells in Susac syndrome. TCRdb fed the immunoSEQ multiplex PCR reads into MiXCR, producing one record per CDR3 protein. The table has 250,000 to 350,000 distinct CDR3 sequences, 90% to 95% seen once. Sequenced: CD4+ T cells from PBMCs. Receptors originate from a human donor with multiple sclerosis. CDR3s include the opening cysteine and the closing phenylalanine or tryptophan. Fields, in order: J gene, CDR3 length, clone size, V gene, D gene, CDR3 protein, CDR3 DNA. D genes are given only for firm matches. Some rows have no size entry. The others give once, few or many, or a class for an expanded clone.

J gene: TRBJ2-6
CDR3 length: 19
clone size: -
V gene: TRBV7-8
D gene: TRBD2
CDR3 protein: CASSSPLTSGKLGANVLTF
CDR3 DNA: TGTGCCAGCAGCTCCCCCTTGACTAGCGGGAAACTTGGGGCCAACGTCCTGACTTTC

J gene: TRBJ2-2
CDR3 length: 15
clone size: -
V gene: TRBV5-1
D gene: -
CDR3 protein: CASSFRDHFTGELFF
CDR3 DNA: TGCGCCAGCAGCTTTCGGGACCACTTCACCGGGGAGCTGTTTTTT

J gene: TRBJ2-1
CDR3 length: 15
clone size: -
V gene: TRBV7-2
D gene: TRBD1
CDR3 protein: CASSSQGLGDNEQFF
CDR3 DNA: TGTGCCAGCAGCTCACAGGGGTTGGGTGACAATGAGCAGTTCTTC

J gene: TRBJ1-2
CDR3 length: 11
clone size: once
V gene: TRBV30
D gene: -
CDR3 protein: CAWSHRYGYTF
CDR3 DNA: TGTGCCTGGAGTCACAGGTACGGCTACACCTTC

J gene: TRBJ2-7
CDR3 length: 12
clone size: -
V gene: TRBV5-6
D gene: -
CDR3 protein: CASSLLDYEQYF
CDR3 DNA: TGTGCCAGCAGCTTGCTCGACTACGAGCAGTACTTC

J gene: TRBJ2-2
CDR3 length: 14
clone size: -
V gene: TRBV19
D gene: TRBD1
CDR3 protein: CASRDRGFAGELFF
CDR3 DNA: TGTGCCAGTAGAGACAGGGGATTTGCCGGGGAGCTGTTTTTT

J gene: TRBJ2-2
CDR3 length: 15
clone size: -
V gene: TRBV30
D gene: -
CDR3 protein: CAWSRSDGVTGELFF
CDR3 DNA: TGTGCCTGGAGTCGGTCCGACGGGGTTACCGGGGAGCTGTTTTTT

J gene: TRBJ2-2
CDR3 length: 16
clone size: -
V gene: TRBV5-1
D gene: TRBD2
CDR3 protein: CASSLPGLAGTGELFF
CDR3 DNA: TGCGCCAGCAGCTTACCGGGACTAGCGGGAACCGGGGAGCTGTTTTTT

J gene: TRBJ2-5
CDR3 length: 15
clone size: -
V gene: TRBV30
D gene: -
CDR3 protein: CAWTIGQPFGETQYF
CDR3 DNA: TGTGCCTGGACCATAGGACAGCCTTTTGGCGAGACCCAGTACTTC

J gene: TRBJ1-2
CDR3 length: 16
clone size: -
V gene: TRBV7-2
D gene: -
CDR3 protein: CASSLGASGVGYGYTF
CDR3 DNA: TGTGCCAGCAGCTTAGGGGCGTCGGGGGTGGGCTATGGCTACACCTTC